This T cell receptor beta chain was sequenced for a study of cytomegalovirus exposure and HLA in healthy donors (TCRdb year 2017). Background for the entire study: In an earlier analysis of roughly 500 of the donors, approximately 300 Gb of sequence data and 120 million or so unique TCR beta sequences from 180 million or so T cells were reported. An early release that covered fewer than 800 HLA-typed donors contained approximately 300 gigabases of sequencing data and tens of millions of unique TCR sequences. The genetic ancestry cluster associated with self-reported Caucasian donors included roughly four fifths of the approximately 410 genotyped donors. The study aimed to test whether signatures of past pathogen exposure could be identified by cataloging public T cell receptors. The T cell repertoires of 670 or so subjects were profiled by immunosequencing and related to cytomegalovirus serostatus. Along with the roughly 610-subject first cohort, a separate validation cohort of 120 different subjects was used. The study combined high-throughput TCR immunosequencing, statistical association of individual TCRs with disease status, and machine learning to predict cytomegalovirus infection status. To study patterns of TCR occurrence, a later analysis re-analyzed previously published TCR beta repertoires from around 700 donors and added high-resolution HLA genotyping. Rather than drawing on any new phenotypic data, the later analysis identified candidate immune exposures from TCR beta sequences and the way those sequences occurred across donors. An earlier analysis of approximately 580 of the donors used high-throughput TCR beta sequencing to judge whether each TCR beta V gene segment behaved as functional or pseudogenic. Donor age, sex, ethnicity and CMV serostatus were collected together with the repertoire data. In a later genetic analysis, genome-wide SNP genotypes for about three fifths of the 666 donors were used, and that subset was treated as a discovery cohort. All discovery cohort repertoires had been generated using a single sequencing platform. HLA typing included class I and class II loci at four-digit resolution. The number of donors typed differed by locus, with 629-630 for A, B, C, DRB1 and DQB1, roughly 520 for DQA1, approximately 570 for DPA1, and approximately 470 for DPB1. Several DR-DQ haplotypes were handled as single units for association and clustering, since linkage in the cohort was strong. Among under 450 genotyped donors of the cohort, an average of about 240,000 unique TCR beta nucleotide sequences were sequenced per donor, roughly a sixth of them non-productive. On the study overall, not on this receptor specifically: The study gave a list of more than 150 TCR beta chains associated with cytomegalovirus. According to a later genetic analysis, donors in an Asian-associated ancestry cluster had fewer N-insertions in productive TCRs than the approximately 700-donor mean. HLA typing was unavailable for some donors at each locus, so association tests used only the typed subset. The authors suggested that the approach could potentially be extended to other disease states and immunological phenotypes. At a false discovery rate of 0.05, a later analysis linked 15,000 to 20,000 TCR beta sequences to specific HLA alleles. In a later genetic analysis, a missense DCLRE1C variant was associated with V-gene and J-gene trimming of TCR beta chains, and the association was replicated in an independent cohort. While some public TCRs were present in many individuals, most TCR sequences turned up only very rarely across donors. In a later analysis, HLA-associated TCR beta chains were found to be more clonally expanded and to have lower generation probabilities than equally common non-associated chains. A cluster of highly shared sequence variants was judged likely to be a technical artifact of the sequencing pipeline. In vitro tests confirmed that a few of the cytomegalovirus-associated TCR beta chains recognize cytomegalovirus antigens. When HLA alleles, especially DR and DQ, strongly co-occurred, attributing TCR associations to individual alleles was difficult. Approximately 18 rarely observed V segments, including chromosome 9 orphons, were excluded from the earlier analysis of just under 600 of the donors because counts were too low. Some IMGT-functional V segments, including TRBV6-2 and TRBV6-3, could not be told apart with the 87-base-pair reads, so those segments were excluded. In an earlier analysis of some 500 of the donors, most TCR beta V segments were observed in productive rearrangements about 90% or about 30% of the time, broadly matching IMGT annotations. Immune exposure information for the cohort was limited to CMV serostatus. Linkage disequilibrium might explain the correlated functional status among segregating V segments, but an unknown experimental factor could not be ruled out. According to a later analysis, most CMV-associated TCR beta chains appeared to be HLA-restricted, and the HLA associations seemed to be driven largely by CMV exposure. Roughly uniform sequencing depth across donors was assumed in presence/absence analyses, although this assumption may not hold. The cohort was sequenced for TCR beta chains only, and without alpha or paired-chain data the features that could be detected were limited. Several of the top co-occurrence clusters appeared to be linked to parvovirus B19, influenza, CMV and Epstein-Barr virus, according to a later analysis. A further reported finding was that TCR beta sequences accurately predicted the HLA-A and HLA-B alleles for most subjects in the first cohort. The classifier was reported to diagnose cytomegalovirus status with high specificity and sensitivity in both the original and validation cohorts. According to a later analysis, TCR association rates differed among HLA loci, with DRB1 alleles showing the most associated TCRs and HLA-C alleles showing the fewest.

The cohort was made up of roughly 670 healthy bone marrow donors. All cohort members were sampled while nominally healthy, although unrecorded immune exposures were likely present. The donor tested CMV seronegative and was one of the 352 seronegative cohort members. Each donor provided a peripheral blood sample, and peripheral blood mononuclear cells were used for TCR beta sequencing. Genomic DNA extraction from the blood cell samples was performed with the Qiagen DNeasy Blood Extraction Kit. Germline trimming amounts to 6 bases on V and 5 bases on J, with 7 as the count of junction bases outside the gene matches. The CDR3 runs 14 residues from the cysteine to the phenylalanine. Only the CDR3 portion is preserved as DNA: 42 bases, with reading frame beginning at the first base. Based on the germline V gene, the CDR1 and CDR2 sequences are SQVTM and ANQGSEA. Library generation was performed with the immunoSEQ multiplex PCR assay. For the multiplex PCR, a mixture combining 60 forward primers for TCR Vbeta segments and 13 reverse primers for TCR Jbeta segments was used. A multiplex PCR assay on genomic DNA amplified the CDR3 region of rearranged TCR beta genes. The amplified TCR beta libraries were sequenced on the Illumina HiSeq System as 87-base-pair reads. The authors processed their data as follows. In a later analysis, around 80 million unique TCR beta chains were counted across the 500 to 850 repertoires, and roughly 11 million of these chains were shared by at least two donors. Raw reads were error-corrected and collapsed into unique sequences by a nearest-neighbor algorithm in which closely related sequences were merged to remove PCR and sequencing errors. Alignment of CDR3 sequences to IMGT reference sequences was used to assign V, D and J gene segments. For a sequence to be retained, a match of at least six nucleotides was required to both a V gene segment and a J gene segment. A rearrangement counted as productive if the CDR3 had no stop codons and remained in frame with V and J, and every other rearrangement counted as non-productive. Following IMGT convention, CDR3 was defined as the stretch from the second conserved V-encoded cysteine to the conserved J-encoded phenylalanine. In an earlier analysis of roughly 580 of the donors, sequences lacking an unambiguous match to a single V gene segment were excluded. In an earlier analysis of several hundred of the donors, V segments were called functional above 56.7% productive rearrangements and were called segregating when the between-donor standard deviation exceeded 5%. A statistical classification framework was built to diagnose cytomegalovirus status from the catalog of TCR beta chain sequences. A later analysis assigned V and J genes by comparing TCR nucleotide sequences with IMGT/GENE-DB human TR gene sequences. The TCRdist pipeline was used in a later analysis to assign CDR3 sequences and most-parsimonious VDJ recombination scenarios. In a later analysis, every TCR beta chain was defined by the combination of its CDR3 amino acid sequence and its V-gene family, and reads without a unique V-gene family were dropped. As a way to deal with suspected cross-contamination and a sequencing artifact, a later analysis dropped roughly 600 nucleotide sequences that were highly shared and had low generation probability. In a later analysis, a clonal expansion index was calculated for each public chain from normalized within-repertoire ranks of inferred template counts. In a later analysis, generation probabilities were computed with a VDJ recombination model fitted to out-of-frame rearrangements, and the resulting probabilities were checked against IGoR. In a later analysis, TCR-TCR, TCR-HLA and TCR-CMV co-occurrence was scored with hypergeometric tests, and a repertoire-size bias correction was applied to TCR pairs. False discovery rates were estimated in a later analysis by permuting HLA or CMV assignments 20 times. A later analysis grouped co-occurring TCRs with DBSCAN, adding TCRdist sequence similarity when clustering within HLA-allele-positive subsets. Repertoires with fewer than 30,000 or more than 120,000 public chains, plus five repertoires with anomalous nucleotide sharing, were excluded from co-occurrence clustering. Held by TCRdb, this immuneACCESS table contains in-frame sequences only and omits some clones. Under half of the omission traces to an unresolved V gene where checked; the cause of the rest is unknown. That table furnishes V, J and clone size, whereas the DNA furnished D and trimming. The sample table shows approximately 54,000 clones, and 82% are seen once. Around 2.9% of the sample goes to the ten largest clones.

Points on this clone: Its antigen target is currently unknown. No base quality values were provided; no much bigger clone lies one nucleotide off.

Recombination joined TRBV29-1 with TRBJ2-1; 10 middle bases align to TRBD2. The origin of this receptor is a woman between 18 and 30 years old in good health and CMV-seronegative. Source material: PBMCs. The CDR3 is CSVELAGRNNEQFF. The sequenced DNA is TGCAGCGTCGAACTAGCGGGAAGGAACAATGAGCAGTTCTTC.